This TCR beta chain was documented in a study of cytotoxic CD8 clonotypes in ibrutinib-treated CLL. Whole-study findings and limits: Upon ibrutinib response clonality rose, and upon progression it fell back toward baseline. Sampling times, which were not matched between the groups, differed between sustained-remission patients and progressing patients. Clonality was higher at baseline than in age-matched healthy donors and tracked circulating CD8+ T-cell counts.

The data were produced by immunoSEQ multiplex PCR, yet TCRdb's version contains in-frame clones alone and is incomplete. In the table there are approximately 350,000 clones, about 64% of which are singletons. Concerning this clone: Its target is unknown.

The sample here was PBMCs, taken after 36 months of ibrutinib treatment. The TCR originated in a human donor with chronic lymphocytic leukemia.

This CDR3 is CASTLDSEAFF. CDR3 DNA: TGTGCCAGCACCCTCGACAGTGAAGCTTTCTTT. This chain links TRBV6-6 with TRBJ1-1; a weak D match, TRBD1 (5 bases). V lost 7 bases and J lost 7, with 10 bases in between. Germline V gives CDR1 MNHNY, CDR2 SVGAGI (reference sequence). CDR3 length: 11 amino acids.